This T cell receptor (beta chain) appears in the sequencing data of a study of T cells in Graves' hyperthyroidism and ophthalmopathy. Study summary: Any treatment followed the collection of peripheral blood at initial diagnosis.

RNA transcripts served as the template for amplifying TCR beta CDR3 regions. TCR CDR3 underwent first-round RT-PCR with the HTBI primer set. TCRdb passed the multiplex PCR reads through MiXCR, listing each CDR3 protein once. This table has a few hundred thousand distinct CDR3 sequences, 15% to 17% appearing once. When ophthalmopathy did not progress within 18 months, Graves' hyperthyroidism was considered stable. The patients, who ranged from 18 to 65 in age, presented with newly diagnosed hyperthyroidism lasting under 2 months. For the diagnoses, clinical symptoms, serum thyroxine and TRAb, thyroid ultrasound and orbital computed tomography were used. The CDR3 has 21 amino acids. With V trimmed by 4 bases and J by 1 base, 15 bases remained unmatched. Germline V CDR1 and CDR2: MNHEY, SVGAGI.

The sequencing input was blood. This receptor was identified in a woman aged 18-29 years with Graves' hyperthyroidism. The chain links TRBV6-5 to TRBJ2-1; 14 bases match TRBD2. The CDR3, as DNA: TGTGCCAGCAGTTCCTTTAGACTAGCGGGAGGGCTTGGGGTGTCCTACAATGAGCAGTTCTTC. It encodes CASSSFRLAGGLGVSYNEQFF.